The 27 T cell receptor beta chains below come from one sample, sequenced in a study of blood T cell repertoires in COVID-19. Method: immunoSEQ multiplex PCR; TCRdb's copy keeps in-frame clones and lacks some. The sample records 150,000 to 200,000 clones, 90% being singletons. Sequencing was performed on peripheral blood. The receptor set was obtained from a middle-aged man with acute or convalescent COVID-19.

The chain is built from TRBV18 and TRBJ2-1, with D possibly matching TRBD2 (5 bases). The V gene's germline CDR1 is KGHSH and CDR2 LQKENI. This CDR3 comprises 15 residues. Trimming removed 3 bases at V and 2 bases at J, with 11 bases between. CDR3 residues: CASSPQRTPYNEQFF. DNA for the CDR3: TGTGCCAGCTCACCCCAGCGGACTCCCTACAATGAGCAGTTCTTC.

CDR3 DNA sequence: TGTGCCAGCTCGGTTGGTCTCAGCAGGACGGGGAACATTCAGTACTTC. Encoded protein: CASSVGLSRTGNIQYF. This chain joins TRBV18 and TRBJ2-4; tentatively, D is TRBD2 (5 bases). This CDR3 spans 16 amino acids. Germline CDR1 and CDR2: KGHSH and LQKENI. V shed 6 bases and J shed 7 bases, with 22 bases lying between them.

The rearrangement links TRBV7-2 to TRBJ1-1, with D possibly TRBD1 on 5 matching bases. This CDR3 is 14 amino acids long. Trimming pared 2 bases from V and 3 bases from J, leaving 10 bases between. Germline-derived CDR1 and CDR2 are SGHTA and FQGNSA. The CDR3 protein is CASSLRWGDTEAFF. The CDR3 DNA reads as TGTGCCAGCAGCTTAAGATGGGGGGACACTGAAGCTTTCTTT.

The chain couples TRBV5-1 to TRBJ2-7, with 12 bases identical to TRBD2. The CDR3 is 16 residues long. Germline CDR1 SGHRS, CDR2 YFSETQ. With 1 base clipped from V and 0 bases from J, the junction kept 2 bases outside the gene matches. CDR3 DNA: TGCGCCAGCAGCTTGAAGACTAGCGGGAGCTCCTACGAGCAGTACTTC. This codes for CASSLKTSGSSYEQYF. Together with reference TRBV5-1 and TRBJ2-7, the CDR3 gives the full variable domain: KAGVTQTPRYLIKTRGQQVTLSCSPISGHRSVSWYQQTPGQGLQFLFEYFSETQRNKGNFPGRFSGRQFSNSRSEMNVSTLELGDSALYLCASSLKTSGSSYEQYFGPGTRLTVT.

DNA of the CDR3: TGCGCCAGCAGCCCGAGGACAGAGAACACTGAAGCTTTCTTT. Translated, it gives CASSPRTENTEAFF. The chain links TRBV4-1 to TRBJ1-1; the D gene is possibly TRBD1 (6 bases). V shed 4 bases and J shed 1 base, with 10 bases lying between them. The CDR3 is 14 residues long. Germline assignment: CDR1 MGHRA and CDR2 YSYEKL.

This chain connects TRBV4-2 to TRBJ2-6; a possible D gene is TRBD2 (5 bases). Germline V gene data show CDR1 as LGHNA and CDR2 as YNFKEQ. The CDR3 extends over 16 amino acids. The V and J ends lost 4 bases and 2 bases respectively, with 12 bases between them. The CDR3 spells CASSRDPGAGANVLTF. The CDR3 DNA follows: TGTGCCAGCAGCCGAGATCCCGGGGCTGGGGCCAACGTCCTGACTTTC.

The chain employs TRBV28 and TRBJ2-2; 10 bases are a match to TRBD2. This CDR3 comprises 17 residues. Germline CDR1 and CDR2: MDHEN and SYDVKM. Losses at the gene ends were 6 bases for V and 8 bases for J; bases not matched to a gene: 15. The CDR3 DNA sequence: TGTGCCAGCAGGCTACTAGCGGGACTGCCCTCCGGGGGGGAGCTGTTTTTT. Its translation is CASRLLAGLPSGGELFF.

The rearrangement uses TRBV7-9 and TRBJ1-1; tentatively, D is TRBD1 (6 bases). CDR3 length: 12 amino acids. V was shortened by 6 bases and J by 6 bases, with 11 bases between the two germline ends. Germline assignment: CDR1 SEHNR and CDR2 FQNEAQ (reference sequence). CDR3 sequence (DNA): TGTGCCAGCAGAACAGGGAGGGCTGAAGCTTTCTTT. It codes for CASRTGRAEAFF.

The chain carries TRBV28 and TRBJ2-2; the D gene is possibly TRBD1 (5 bases). Looked up from germline, CDR1 is MDHEN and CDR2 is SYDVKM. The CDR3 contains 16 residues. V dropped 2 bases and J dropped 4 bases, with 14 bases sitting between them. The CDR3 spells CASSLPAGSGTGELFF. CDR3 coding DNA: TGTGCCAGCAGTTTACCGGCAGGGTCGGGCACCGGGGAGCTGTTTTTT.

The genes are TRBV6-2 or TRBV6-3 and TRBJ2-2, with D maybe TRBD1 (6 bases). Per germline, CDR1 MNHEY and CDR2 SVGEGT. V lost 4 bases and J 5 bases, leaving 11 bases between the germline ends. This CDR3 comprises 14 residues. The CDR3 DNA reads as TGTGCCAGCAGTTTACAGGGCTGGACCGGGGAGCTGTTTTTT. Translated: CASSLQGWTGELFF.

V gene TRBV1 combines with J gene TRBJ1-6; TRBD1 is taken as the D call from the table, unchecked against the DNA. TRBV1 is listed as a pseudogene. The CDR3 extends over 14 amino acids. CDR3 in DNA: TGCATCGGGGCGACAGGGGGCGAGAATTCACCCCTCCACTTT. Translation gives CIGATGGENSPLHF.

V is TRBV7-3 and J is TRBJ2-5, with TRBD2 identical over 7 bases. This CDR3 is built from 14 residues. CDR1 and CDR2 from the germline V gene are SGHTA and FQGTGA. Trimming took 4 bases from V and 3 from J; bases not matched to a gene: 5. The CDR3 DNA sequence: TGTGCCAGCAGCTCCCAGGCGGGAGAAGAGACCCAGTACTTC. Protein product: CASSSQAGEETQYF. The full variable domain, in which reference TRBV7-3 and TRBJ2-5 provide the parts outside the CDR3, is GAGVSQTPSNKVTEKGKYVELRCDPISGHTALYWYRQSLGQGPEFLIYFQGTGAADDSGLPNDRFFAVRPEGSVSTLKIQRTERGDSAVYLCASSSQAGEETQYFGPGTRLLVL.

The J gene is TRBJ1-4, the V gene TRBV6-1, with D hard to call. V was clipped by 2 bases and J by 5 bases, with 12 bases between them. This CDR3 region has 15 residues. Germline CDR1 and CDR2: MNHNS and SASEGT. Here the CDR3 reads CASSEFERMNEKLFF. The CDR3 DNA reads as TGTGCCAGCAGTGAATTTGAGAGGATGAATGAAAAACTGTTTTTT.

The CDR3 loop reads CAWSVTGNRLSGANVLTF. As DNA, the CDR3 is TGTGCCTGGAGTGTAACAGGGAACCGCCTCTCTGGGGCCAACGTCCTGACTTTC. V gene TRBV30 combines with J gene TRBJ2-6; D might be TRBD1 (6 bases). Germline CDR1 reads GTSNPN; CDR2 reads SVGIG (reference sequence). Trimming stripped 0 bases from V and 0 bases from J, with 15 bases between. The CDR3 covers 18 residues.

A note on this clone: This specimen includes other DNA sequences encoding the same CDR3. The chain uses TRBV5-1 and TRBJ2-6, with D uncertain. Trimming removed 2 bases from V and 0 bases from J, with 3 bases in between. The CDR3 covers 14 residues. The germline V gene encodes CDR1 SGHRS and CDR2 YFSETQ. CDR3 protein: CASSFSSGANVLTF. The CDR3 DNA follows: TGCGCCAGCAGCTTTAGCTCTGGGGCCAACGTCCTGACTTTC.

The chain couples TRBV18 to TRBJ2-2, with 12 bases identical to TRBD2. The CDR3 runs 17 residues. The ends lost 0 bases at V and 2 bases at J; junction bases unmatched: 1. CDR1 and CDR2 from the germline V gene are KGHSH and LQKENI. The CDR3 is CASSPPGLAGNTGELFF. In nucleotides, the CDR3 is TGTGCCAGCTCACCACCGGGACTAGCGGGCAACACCGGGGAGCTGTTTTTT. Using reference TRBV18 and TRBJ2-2 for the parts outside the CDR3, the full variable domain is NAGVMQNPRHLVRRRGQEARLRCSPMKGHSHVYWYRQLPEEGLKFMVYLQKENIIDESGMPKERFSAEFPKEGPSILRIQQVVRGDSAAYFCASSPPGLAGNTGELFFGEGSRLTVL.

The chain couples TRBV29-1 to TRBJ2-1; 8 nucleotides align to TRBD1. Germline values: CDR1 SQVTM, CDR2 ANQGSEA. The CDR3 has 16 amino acids. V lost 7 bases to trimming and J lost 4 bases; unmatched junction nucleotides: 15. The CDR3 coding sequence is TGCAGCGCCCCTCCCCCCGACAGGGGTTCTTACAATGAGCAGTTCTTC. It is translated as CSAPPPDRGSYNEQFF.

V and J are TRBV28 and TRBJ1-6; TRBD1 might be the D (5 bases). Per germline, CDR1 MDHEN and CDR2 SYDVKM. Trimming took 2 bases from V and 10 from J, leaving 27 bases between them. The CDR3 has 19 residues. As DNA, the CDR3 is TGTGCCAGCAGTTTAAGGCGCGGGGACCCTATCCTTCCTGGGTCACCCCTCCACTTT. The encoded protein is CASSLRRGDPILPGSPLHF.

CDR3 bases: TGTGCCAGCAGCCAAGATCCAGCGGGGGGACTCCCCTACGAGCAGTACGTC. Translated, it gives CASSQDPAGGLPYEQYV. The rearrangement uses TRBV3-1 (or the pseudogene TRBV3-2) and TRBJ2-7, with 9 bases identical to TRBD2. The V and J ends lost 0 bases and 2 bases, in that order; junction bases with no gene match: 8. This CDR3 contains 17 residues. The germline CDR1 and CDR2 sequences are LGHDT and YNNKEL (reference sequence).

This sequence joins TRBV5-1 and TRBJ2-3, with 10 positions matching TRBD1. The length of the CDR3 is 15 residues. V lost 4 bases to trimming and J lost 11 bases; unmatched junction nucleotides: 13. In germline, CDR1 is SGHRS, CDR2 YFSETQ. The CDR3 region is CASSRGGTGADGQYF. For the CDR3, the DNA is TGCGCCAGCAGCCGGGGCGGGACAGGGGCGGATGGGCAGTATTTT.

This chain connects TRBV19 to TRBJ1-2; D might be TRBD1 (5 bases). The ends were cut back, 6 bases at V and 8 bases at J, with 16 bases in the middle. The germline V gene has CDR1 LNHDA and CDR2 SQIVND (reference sequence). The CDR3 has 13 amino acids. CDR3 coding DNA: TGTGCCAGTAGCGCGGGACGGACTTTCGGCTACACCTTC. This encodes CASSAGRTFGYTF.

V usage is TRBV14 and J usage is TRBJ2-3; 12 bases match TRBD2. The germline CDR1 and CDR2 sequences are SGHDN and FVKESK. The CDR3 has 17 amino acids. Trimming took 3 bases from V and 5 from J; bases not matched to a gene: 9. The CDR3 here is CASSQDGLAGRGDTQYF. CDR3 coding DNA: TGTGCCAGCAGCCAGGACGGACTAGCGGGGCGGGGAGATACGCAGTATTTT.

The chain couples TRBV7-3 to TRBJ2-5; 7 nucleotides match TRBD2. With V trimmed by 2 bases and J by 2 bases, 8 bases remained unmatched. Germline CDR1 reads SGHTA; CDR2 reads FQGTGA. This CDR3 contains 16 residues. CDR3 region: CASSLGLGGWQETQYF. CDR3 coding DNA: TGTGCCAGCAGCTTAGGTTTGGGGGGGTGGCAAGAGACCCAGTACTTC.

The CDR3 coding sequence is TGTGCCAGCAGTGAAATCGGAGGGGTGGCGGCTGAAGCTTTCTTT. As protein: CASSEIGGVAAEAFF. The V and J genes are TRBV6-1 and TRBJ1-1, with D tentatively TRBD1 (5 bases). Germline-derived CDR1 and CDR2 are MNHNS and SASEGT. The V gene lost 2 bases and the J gene lost 6 bases, with 16 bases spanning the gap. This CDR3 spans 15 amino acids.

This clone was seen a handful of times. This chain links TRBV7-2 with TRBJ2-2; D is unclear. The length of the CDR3 is 15 residues. The germline V gene has CDR1 SGHTA and CDR2 FQGNSA. V was shortened by 2 bases and J by 5 bases, with 12 bases between the two germline ends. This chain's CDR3 is CASSLKSGGTGELFF. The CDR3 nucleotides are TGTGCCAGCAGCTTAAAGTCGGGTGGGACCGGGGAGCTGTTTTTT.

This chain links TRBV19 with TRBJ1-5; TRBD1 matches 7 bases. V lost 3 bases to trimming and J lost 7 bases; unmatched junction nucleotides: 9. Germline V lookup: CDR1 LNHDA, CDR2 SQIVND (reference sequence). This CDR3 has 15 residues. DNA of the CDR3: TGTGCCAGTAGTATCGGGGCAGGGGGTCGGCAGCCCCAGCATTTT. Translation: CASSIGAGGRQPQHF.

CDR3 DNA sequence: TGCGCCAGCAACAAATACTCCGGGACAGGGAAAGTTCGGAGCGATGAGCAGTTCTTC. It codes for CASNKYSGTGKVRSDEQFF. The V gene is TRBV5-1, the J gene TRBJ2-1; 9 bases line up with TRBD1. This CDR3 contains 19 residues. Germline-derived CDR1 and CDR2 are SGHRS and YFSETQ. The J segment lost 8 bases and the V segment lost 6 bases, leaving 24 bases of the junction unmatched.